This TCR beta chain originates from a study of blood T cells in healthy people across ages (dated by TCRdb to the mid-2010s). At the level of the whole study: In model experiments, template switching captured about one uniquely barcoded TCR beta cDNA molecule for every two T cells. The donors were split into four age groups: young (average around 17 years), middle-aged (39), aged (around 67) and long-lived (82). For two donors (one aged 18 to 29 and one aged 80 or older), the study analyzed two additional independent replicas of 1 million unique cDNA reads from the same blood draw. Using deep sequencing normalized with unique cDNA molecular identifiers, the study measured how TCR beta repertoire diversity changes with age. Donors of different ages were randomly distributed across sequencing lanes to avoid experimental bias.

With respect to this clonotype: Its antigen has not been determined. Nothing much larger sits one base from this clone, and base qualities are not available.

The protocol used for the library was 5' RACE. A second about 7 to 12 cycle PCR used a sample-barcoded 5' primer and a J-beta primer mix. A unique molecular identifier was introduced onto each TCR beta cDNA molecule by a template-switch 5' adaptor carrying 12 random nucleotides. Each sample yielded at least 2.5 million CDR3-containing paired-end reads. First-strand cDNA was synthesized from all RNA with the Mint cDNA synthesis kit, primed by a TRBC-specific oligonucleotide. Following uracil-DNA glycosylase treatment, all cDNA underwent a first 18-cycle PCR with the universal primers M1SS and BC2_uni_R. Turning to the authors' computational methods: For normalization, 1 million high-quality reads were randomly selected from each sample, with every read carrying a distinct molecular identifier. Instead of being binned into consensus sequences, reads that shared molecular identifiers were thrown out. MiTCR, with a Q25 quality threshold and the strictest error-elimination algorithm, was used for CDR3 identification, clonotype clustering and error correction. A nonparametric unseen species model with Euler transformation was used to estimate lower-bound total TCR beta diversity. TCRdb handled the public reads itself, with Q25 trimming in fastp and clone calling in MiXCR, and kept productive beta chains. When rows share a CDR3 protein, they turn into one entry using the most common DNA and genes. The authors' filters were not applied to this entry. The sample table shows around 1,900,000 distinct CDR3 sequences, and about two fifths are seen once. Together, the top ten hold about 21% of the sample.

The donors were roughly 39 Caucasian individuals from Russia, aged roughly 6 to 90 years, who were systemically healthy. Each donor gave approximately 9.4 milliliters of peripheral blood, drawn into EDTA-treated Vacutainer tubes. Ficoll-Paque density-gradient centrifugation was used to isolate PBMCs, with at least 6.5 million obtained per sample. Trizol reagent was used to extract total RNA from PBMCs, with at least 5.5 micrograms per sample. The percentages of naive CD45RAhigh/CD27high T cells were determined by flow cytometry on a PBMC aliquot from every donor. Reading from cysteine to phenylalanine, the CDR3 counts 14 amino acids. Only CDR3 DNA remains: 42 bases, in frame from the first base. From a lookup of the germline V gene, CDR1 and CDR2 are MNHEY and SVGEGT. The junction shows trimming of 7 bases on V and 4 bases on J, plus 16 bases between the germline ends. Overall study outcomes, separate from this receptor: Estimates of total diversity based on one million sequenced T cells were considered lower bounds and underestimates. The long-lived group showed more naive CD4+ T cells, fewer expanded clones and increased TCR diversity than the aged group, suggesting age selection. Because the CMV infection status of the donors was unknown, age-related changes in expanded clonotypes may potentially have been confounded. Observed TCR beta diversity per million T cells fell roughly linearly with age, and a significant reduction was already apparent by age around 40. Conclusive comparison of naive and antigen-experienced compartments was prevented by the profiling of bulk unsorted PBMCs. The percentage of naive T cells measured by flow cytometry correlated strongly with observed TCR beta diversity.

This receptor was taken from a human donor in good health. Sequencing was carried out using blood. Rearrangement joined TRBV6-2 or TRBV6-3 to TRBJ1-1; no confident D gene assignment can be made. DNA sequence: TGTGCCAGCATTGGACTCGGAGGATCCACTGAAGCTTTCTTT. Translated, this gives CASIGLGGSTEAFF.